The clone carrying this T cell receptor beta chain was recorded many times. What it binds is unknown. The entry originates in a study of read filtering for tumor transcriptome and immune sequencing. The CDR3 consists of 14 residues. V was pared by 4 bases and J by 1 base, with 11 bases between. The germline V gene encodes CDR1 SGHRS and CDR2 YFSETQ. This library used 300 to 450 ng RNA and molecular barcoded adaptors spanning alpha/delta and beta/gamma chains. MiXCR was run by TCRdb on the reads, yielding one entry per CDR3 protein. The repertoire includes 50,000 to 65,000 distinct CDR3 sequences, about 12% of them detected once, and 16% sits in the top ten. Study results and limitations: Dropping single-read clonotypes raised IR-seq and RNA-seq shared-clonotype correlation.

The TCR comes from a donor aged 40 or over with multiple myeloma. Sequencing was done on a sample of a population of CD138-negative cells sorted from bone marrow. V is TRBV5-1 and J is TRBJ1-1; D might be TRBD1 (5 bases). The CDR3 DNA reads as TGCGCCAGCAGCCTCCCGACAGCGAACACTGAAGCTTTCTTT. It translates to CASSLPTANTEAFF.